This is a list of T cell receptor beta chains from one sample in a study of T cell responses to AZD1222 COVID-19 vaccine. The data were produced by immunoSEQ multiplex PCR, yet TCRdb's version contains in-frame clones alone and is incomplete. The sample lists roughly 130,000 clones, approximately 90% seen once, with around 2.7% in the top ten. The input for sequencing was peripheral blood, taken on day 0 of AZD1222 vaccination. The receptors were gathered from an adult in good health. The CDR3 runs from the conserved cysteine through the conserved F or W. D genes are given only for firm matches. Rows may omit the clone size; those that give it use once, few, many or a size class.

clone size: -
J gene: TRBJ2-1
V gene: TRBV11-1
D gene: -
CDR3 DNA: TGTGCCAGCAGCTTAGCGCCCAAACTACACAGCTCCTACAATGAGCAGTTCTTC
CDR3 protein: CASSLAPKLHSSYNEQFF

clone size: -
J gene: TRBJ1-2
V gene: TRBV6-5
D gene: -
CDR3 DNA: TGTGCCAGCAGTTACTTGGGGTATAGCTATGGCTACACCTTC
CDR3 protein: CASSYLGYSYGYTF

clone size: -
J gene: TRBJ1-5
V gene: TRBV28
D gene: -
CDR3 DNA: TGTGCCAGCAGTCCCAATCTAGGGGCCCTGGATCAGCCCCAGCATTTT
CDR3 protein: CASSPNLGALDQPQHF

clone size: -
J gene: TRBJ2-3
V gene: TRBV10-3
D gene: -
CDR3 DNA: TGTGCCATCAGTGAGTTGGGGGAGACCACAGATACGCAGTATTTT
CDR3 protein: CAISELGETTDTQYF

clone size: once
J gene: TRBJ1-2
V gene: TRBV11-3
D gene: -
CDR3 DNA: TGTGCCAGCAGCCGACGAGTTGCCGGTGCCGCCCTCTACGGCTACACCTTC
CDR3 protein: CASSRRVAGAALYGYTF

clone size: -
J gene: TRBJ2-1
V gene: TRBV11-2
D gene: -
CDR3 DNA: TGTGCCAGCAGTGACAGTGACTACAATGAGCAGTTCTTC
CDR3 protein: CASSDSDYNEQFF

clone size: -
J gene: TRBJ1-2
V gene: TRBV5-4
D gene: -
CDR3 DNA: TGTGCCAGCAGCCCAAACCAAGCGGGCAGGGTGGCGGATGGCTACACCTTC
CDR3 protein: CASSPNQAGRVADGYTF

clone size: -
J gene: TRBJ1-2
V gene: TRBV5-1
D gene: -
CDR3 DNA: TGCGCCAGCAGCTTGGGCGGTGAATCCGGTGGTGGCTACACCTTC
CDR3 protein: CASSLGGESGGGYTF

clone size: -
J gene: TRBJ2-3
V gene: TRBV6-5
D gene: -
CDR3 DNA: TGTGCCAGCAGTCCTCGGACCTTTAGCACAGATACGCAGTATTTT
CDR3 protein: CASSPRTFSTDTQYF

clone size: once
J gene: TRBJ2-3
V gene: TRBV5-4
D gene: -
CDR3 DNA: TGTGCCAGCAGCTTGGAAACTGAATACACAGATACGCAGTATTTT
CDR3 protein: CASSLETEYTDTQYF

clone size: -
J gene: TRBJ1-6
V gene: TRBV18
D gene: -
CDR3 DNA: TGTGCCAGCTCACCATCGCACGTCTTAGGTTCACCCCTCCACTTT
CDR3 protein: CASSPSHVLGSPLHF